This is a list of T cell receptor beta chains from one sample in a study of T-cell memory formation after mild COVID-19. TCRdb reprocessed the 5' RACE reads via MiXCR and lists one record per CDR3 protein. Here the sample spans approximately 500,000 distinct CDR3 sequences, around a quarter being singletons. The sample taken for sequencing was PBMCs or a T cell subset sorted from them (not recorded which). These receptors came from an adult woman who had mild COVID-19 (a few samples of this study predate the infection). Cell type and time point are not known. CDR3s include the opening cysteine and the closing phenylalanine or tryptophan. The D gene is left open where the match is weak. Clone size is shown for a subset of rows, as once, few, many or a class of expanded clone.

v_call	d_call	clone_size	cdr3_aa
TRBV20-1	-	few	CSARDWASNTGELFF
TRBV7-9	TRBD2	-	CASSFGGAEDTQYF
TRBV7-3	-	-	CASSLRDGHGEQFF
TRBV4-2	TRBD1	-	CASSQRGQSSYEQYF
TRBV12-3/TRBV12-4	TRBD1	medium-sized	CASSLADRKETQYF
TRBV27	TRBD1	few	CASSPGTGGSEQYF
TRBV6-1	TRBD1	-	CASSEWYGPGGSYEQYF
TRBV7-2	TRBD2	-	CASSPTTSGRATDTQYF
TRBV6-5	-	-	CASSPGGALEAFF
TRBV6-5	TRBD1	-	CASSNTGGDYGYTF
TRBV30	TRBD2	-	CATRTSGTNEQFF
TRBV6-5	-	-	CASSYSVPGFREQPQHF
TRBV4-2	TRBD2	few	CASSQDGTSGLSTDTQYF
TRBV6-5	TRBD2	many	CASSRSGSSYNEQFF
TRBV29-1	-	few	CSVPRGSPISSTDTQYF
TRBV29-1	-	-	CSVDDVNEQYF
TRBV15	-	few	CATSSRYTDFYGYTF